The next 12 T cell receptor beta chains were all read from a single sample in a study of blood T cell repertoires in COVID-19. Assay: immunoSEQ multiplex PCR; the TCRdb copy retains only in-frame clones and omits some. This sample has 300,000 to 400,000 clones; 83% occur once, and the top ten carry under 3%. Source material: peripheral blood. The receptors originated from a young man with active or convalescent COVID-19.

The chain combines TRBV19 with TRBJ1-4; possibly TRBD1 for D (5 bases). Trimming shortened V by 1 base and J by 2 bases, and 11 bases separated the two germline ends. The CDR3 is 16 residues long. In germline, CDR1 is LNHDA, CDR2 SQIVND (reference sequence). This chain's CDR3 is CASSIARAATNEKLFF. The CDR3, as DNA: TGTGCCAGTAGTATAGCCAGGGCCGCGACTAATGAAAAACTGTTTTTT.

The gene calls are TRBV29-1 and TRBJ2-2; D is unresolved. Per germline, CDR1 SQVTM and CDR2 ANQGSEA. Trimming cost V 6 bases and J 1 base, with 15 bases left between them. The CDR3 has 15 amino acids. The CDR3 DNA sequence: TGCAGCGTATATTTTCCCTCTAGGAACACCGGGGAGCTGTTTTTT. Its translation is CSVYFPSRNTGELFF.

The V call is TRBV3-1 (or the pseudogene TRBV3-2), the J call TRBJ2-3; TRBD2 agrees at 9 bases. The trim removed 5 bases at V and 3 bases at J, leaving 9 bases unmatched. The CDR3 extends over 16 amino acids. Germline loops: CDR1 LGHDT, CDR2 YNNKEL (reference sequence). As DNA, the CDR3 is TGTGCCAGCAGCAGCTTGCGGGGGGGGAGAACAGATACGCAGTATTTT. It encodes CASSSLRGGRTDTQYF.

The chain links TRBV11-3 to TRBJ2-1; the match to TRBD2 covers 15 bases. This CDR3 comprises 16 residues. Germline V gene sequence: CDR1 SGHNT, CDR2 YENEEA. Trimming at V came to 4 bases and at J to 7 bases, leaving 5 bases not matched to a gene. CDR3 coding DNA: TGTGCCAGCAGCTCATCCGGGACTAGCGGGAGGAATGAGCAGTTCTTC. Translated, it gives CASSSSGTSGRNEQFF.

This clone came up once. The chain joins TRBV7-6 to TRBJ2-7; 10 bases are a match to TRBD2. V lost 6 bases, J lost 2 bases, and 7 bases stayed unmatched. CDR1 is SGHVS and CDR2 is FNYEAQ in the germline V gene. The CDR3 spans 15 residues. The CDR3 protein is CASSLSGGGPYEQYF. In DNA, the CDR3 is TGTGCCAGCAGTTTAAGCGGGGGGGGCCCCTACGAGCAGTACTTC.

This sequence joins TRBV4-3 and TRBJ2-1, with a possible D match to TRBD2 (5 bases). The germline V gene encodes CDR1 LGHNA and CDR2 YSLEER. This CDR3 has 15 residues. V dropped 4 bases and J dropped 0 bases, with 10 bases sitting between them. CDR3 amino acids: CASSPGTSSYNEQFF. The CDR3 DNA is TGCGCCAGCAGCCCGGGTACTAGCTCCTACAATGAGCAGTTCTTC.

This clone has a single count. The V call is TRBV7-6, the J call TRBJ1-4; D is unresolved. V lost 2 bases and J 7 bases, leaving 8 bases between the germline ends. CDR3 size: 13 residues. Germline CDR1 is SGHVS and CDR2 is FNYEAQ. The CDR3 sequence is CASSLSQAEKLFF. CDR3 coding DNA: TGTGCCAGCAGCTTAAGCCAGGCTGAAAAACTGTTTTTT.

The chain uses TRBV7-9 and TRBJ2-2, with 8 nucleotides matching TRBD2. Trimming took 7 bases from V and 4 from J; bases not matched to a gene: 5. Per the germline V gene, CDR1 is SEHNR and CDR2 is FQNEAQ (reference sequence). The CDR3 sequence is 14 residues long. DNA for the CDR3: TGTGCCAGCATCATTAGCGGGACCACCGGGGAGCTGTTTTTT. It codes for CASIISGTTGELFF.

This clone was detected only a few times. V is TRBV27 and J is TRBJ2-1; D is possibly TRBD2 (6 bases). Germline assignment: CDR1 MNHEY and CDR2 SMNVEV (reference sequence). Trimming left V 0 bases short and J 16 bases short, with 13 bases between. CDR3 size: 12 residues. The CDR3 DNA reads TGTGCCAGCAGTTTATCGGAGACTAGGGCTTTCTTC. Protein: CASSLSETRAFF.

The V and J genes are TRBV9 and TRBJ2-1; 11 bases align to TRBD2. Trimming removed 3 bases from V and 0 bases from J; junction bases left unmatched: 8. There are 18 residues in the CDR3. In germline, CDR1 is SGDLS, CDR2 YYNGEE. CDR3 loop: CASSELAGAYSSYNEQFF. The CDR3 bases are TGTGCCAGCAGCGAACTAGCGGGGGCCTACAGCTCCTACAATGAGCAGTTCTTC.

The chain recombines TRBV19 with TRBJ1-1; 9 bases fit TRBD1. J was trimmed by 4 bases and V by 3 bases; bases with no gene match: 3. The germline CDR1 and CDR2 sequences are LNHDA and SQIVND (reference sequence). This CDR3 comprises 14 residues. In nucleotides, the CDR3 is TGTGCCAGTAGTATGACAGGGGGAGGCACTGAAGCTTTCTTT. This sequence encodes CASSMTGGGTEAFF.

The chain uses TRBV9 and TRBJ1-4; possibly TRBD1 for D (5 bases). CDR3 length equals 16 residues. Trimming took 4 bases from V and 7 from J, leaving 20 bases between them. The germline gives CDR1 SGDLS, CDR2 YYNGEE. The CDR3 is CASSLSGQGLGEKLFF. The CDR3 nucleotides read TGTGCCAGCAGCCTCTCCGGGCAGGGACTGGGTGAAAAACTGTTTTTT.